Given below is one TCR beta chain in context. This sample was included in a study of blood T cell repertoires in COVID-19. Study-level background: From the United States, Italy and Spain came samples of acute and convalescent COVID-19. Sample material is recorded as cDNA or gDNA derived from T cells, B-cell-depleted T cells, or PBMCs.

V was shortened by 1 base and J by 2 bases, with 12 bases between the two germline ends. Germline V gene sequence: CDR1 SEHNR, CDR2 FQNEAQ (reference sequence). The CDR3 covers 15 residues. Sequenced by immunoSEQ multiplex PCR; TCRdb stores in-frame clones only, minus some. The profile covers 13,000 or so clones, with about 75% appearing a single time and around 38% taken by the ten largest. The gene calls are TRBV7-9 and TRBJ2-7, with a weak D call TRBD1 (7 bases). The sample was peripheral blood. This sequence originates from an elderly woman with acute or convalescent COVID-19. Here the CDR3 DNA reads TGTGCCAGCAGCTTAGTGCTCAGGGGGGCCTACGAGCAGTACTTC. Translated, it gives CASSLVLRGAYEQYF.